These 10 T cell receptor beta chains were sequenced from one sample in a study of vaccination effects on CD4 cells after COVID-19. Which antigens these TCRs recognize remains unknown. Peptide-pool stimulation followed by sequencing identified expanded antigen-specific CD4+ clonotypes in the ViraFEST assay. Investigators separated out CD4+ T cells once about eleven days of culture had passed. Either the BNT162b2 or mRNA-1273 vaccine was given to participants in two doses. The data were produced by immunoSEQ multiplex PCR, yet TCRdb's version contains in-frame clones alone and is incomplete. The table has 20,000 to 30,000 clones, about three quarters seen once. The starting material was CD4+ T cells from PBMCs cultured with HCoV-NL63 spike peptides, obtained after COVID-19 vaccination. Receptors were obtained from a human donor who received a COVID-19 vaccine.

The chain employs TRBV5-1 and TRBJ1-1, with D perhaps matching TRBD1 (6 bases). Germline CDR1 SGHRS, CDR2 YFSETQ. Between the trimmed V and J ends, which lost 4 bases and 3 bases, there was a span of 10 bases. The CDR3 is 13 residues long. The CDR3 DNA sequence: TGCGCCAGCAGCCCGTCAGGGGACACTGAAGCTTTCTTT. Translated: CASSPSGDTEAFF.

This chain connects TRBV3-1 (or the pseudogene TRBV3-2) to TRBJ1-1; D unclear. The CDR3 runs 12 residues. The germline V and J ends were trimmed by 5 bases and 8 bases, with 12 bases remaining between them. The V gene's germline CDR1 is LGHDT and CDR2 YNNKEL (reference sequence). Written as DNA, the CDR3 is TGTGCCAGCAGCTCCGCCGGTAGGGAAGCTTTCTTT. Translation gives CASSSAGREAFF.

The J gene is TRBJ1-5, the V gene TRBV7-9; 10 positions agree with TRBD1. The CDR3 consists of 14 residues. Germline values: CDR1 SEHNR, CDR2 FQNEAQ (reference sequence). V trimming: 5 bases; J trimming: 5 bases; junction bases outside the gene matches: 3. The CDR3 is CASSPGTGDQPQHF. The CDR3 DNA follows: TGTGCCAGCAGCCCTGGGACAGGGGATCAGCCCCAGCATTTT.

This clone was seen a single time. J is TRBJ2-7 and V is TRBV27; a weak D match, TRBD1 (7 bases). This CDR3 comprises 19 residues. The germline CDR1 and CDR2 sequences are MNHEY and SMNVEV (reference sequence). With 0 bases removed from V and 2 bases from J, the gap between germline ends came to 23 bases. CDR3 residues: CASSLSTYRQGGPPYEQYF. The CDR3 DNA follows: TGTGCCAGCAGTTTATCGACTTACCGACAGGGAGGACCCCCCTACGAGCAGTACTTC.

The chain couples TRBV11-3 to TRBJ2-1; the D is unclear. V was trimmed by 5 bases and J by 2 bases, leaving 7 bases between them. There are 13 residues in the CDR3. Germline V gene lookup returns CDR1 SGHNT and CDR2 YENEEA. The CDR3 is CASSQRPYNEQFF. The CDR3 bases are TGTGCCAGCAGCCAGAGGCCCTACAATGAGCAGTTCTTC. The variable domain in full, completed from reference TRBV11-3 and TRBJ2-1, reads EAGVVQSPRYKIIEKKQPVAFWCNPISGHNTLYWYLQNLGQGPELLIRYENEEAVDDSQLPKDRFSAERLKGVDSTLKIQPAELGDSAVYLCASSQRPYNEQFFGPGTRLTVL.

This clone was detected once. The rearrangement links TRBV7-9 to TRBJ2-7; D call uncertain. Between the trimmed V and J ends, which lost 4 bases and 1 base, there was a span of 11 bases. Germline V lookup: CDR1 SEHNR, CDR2 FQNEAQ (reference sequence). This CDR3 is 14 amino acids long. CDR3 nucleotide sequence: TGTGCCAGCAGCTCGATGGGCGGATCCTACGAGCAGTACTTC. Translated: CASSSMGGSYEQYF.

This clone was seen a single time. This chain joins TRBV11-3 and TRBJ2-7; 7 bases map to TRBD1. The CDR3 loop spans 14 amino acids. Per germline, CDR1 SGHNT and CDR2 YENEEA. V lost 6 bases, J lost 4 bases, and 9 bases stayed unmatched. CDR3: CASRGEPGGYEQYF. The CDR3 nucleotides are TGTGCCAGCAGAGGAGAGCCAGGGGGTTACGAGCAGTACTTC.

V gene TRBV25-1 combines with J gene TRBJ2-3; no reliable D call. CDR3 length: 11 residues. V shed 8 bases and J shed 3 bases, with 6 bases lying between them. In germline, CDR1 is MGHDK, CDR2 SYGVNS. In DNA form, the CDR3 reads TGTGCCAGCGTTTTTACAGATACGCAGTATTTT. Translated: CASVFTDTQYF.

The chain employs TRBV13 and TRBJ2-7, with a weak D call TRBD1 (6 bases). CDR3 size: 14 residues. Trimming took off 5 bases at V and 3 bases at J, with 14 bases between the two ends. Germline CDR1 PRHDT, CDR2 FYEKMQ (reference sequence). The CDR3 bases are TGTGCCAGCAGCCGTACACCGGACAGCTACGAGCAGTACTTC. Its protein is CASSRTPDSYEQYF. Combining the CDR3 with reference TRBV13 and TRBJ2-7 gives the whole variable domain AAGVIQSPRHLIKEKRETATLKCYPIPRHDTVYWYQQGPGQDPQFLISFYEKMQSDKGSIPDRFSAQQFSDYHSELNMSSLELGDSALYFCASSRTPDSYEQYFGPGTRLTVT.

The rearrangement uses TRBV6-1 and TRBJ2-3, with no clear D. The CDR3 runs to 16 residues. Germline V gene data show CDR1 as MNHNS and CDR2 as SASEGT. V gave up 2 bases and J gave up 2 bases, with 14 bases separating them. CDR3 sequence reads: CASSESALGYTDTQYF. DNA of the CDR3: TGTGCCAGCAGTGAATCAGCGCTAGGGTACACAGATACGCAGTATTTT.